Listed below are T cell receptor beta chains from one sample, sequenced in a study of shared clonotypes between healthy human individuals. The table came from immunoSEQ multiplex PCR; TCRdb's copy has only in-frame clones and leaves some out. The sample shows hundreds of thousands of clones, roughly 70% of them seen only once. Sample: memory CD4+ T cells sorted from blood. The receptors were gathered from a young man in good health. The CDR3 runs from the conserved cysteine through the conserved F or W. D genes are given only for firm matches. For some rows the clone size is stated as once, few or many, or as a class when expanded; others skip it.

TRBJ2-5 12 - TRBV5-1 - CASSFDSETQYF TGCGCCAGCAGCTTTGATTCAGAGACCCAGTACTTC
TRBJ1-5 12 few TRBV4-1 - CASSQENQPQHF TGCGCCAGCAGCCAAGAAAATCAGCCCCAGCATTTT
TRBJ1-3 16 - TRBV7-2 - CASSPQAGFSGNTIYF TGTGCCAGCAGCCCCCAGGCCGGGTTCTCTGGAAACACCATATATTTT
TRBJ1-1 13 - TRBV2 - CASMPGPKVVAFF TGTGCCAGCATGCCGGGACCCAAAGTGGTAGCTTTCTTT
TRBJ2-4 15 - TRBV6-9 - CASSYDWPRGNIQYF TGTGCCAGCAGTTACGATTGGCCGCGGGGAAACATTCAGTACTTC
TRBJ1-5 11 once TRBV2 - CASSGDQPQHF TGTGCCAGCAGTGGAGATCAGCCCCAGCATTTT
TRBJ2-4 14 - TRBV5-6 - CASSLERAKNIQYF TGTGCCAGCAGCTTGGAACGGGCCAAAAACATTCAGTACTTC
TRBJ2-5 14 - TRBV7-9 - CASSRVGGGETQYF TGTGCCAGCAGCCGTGTGGGAGGGGGAGAGACCCAGTACTTC
TRBJ1-1 13 many TRBV4-3 - CASSQDRNTEAFF TGCGCCAGCAGCCAAGACAGAAACACTGAAGCTTTCTTT
TRBJ1-4 13 - TRBV11-2 - CASSPRQFEKLFF TGTGCCAGCAGTCCAAGACAATTTGAAAAACTGTTTTTT
TRBJ1-2 14 few TRBV2 - CAGTGALTNYGYTF TGTGCCGGCACCGGGGCCCTAACTAACTATGGCTACACCTTC
TRBJ2-3 17 - TRBV7-9 TRBD2 CASNLYRGSGSQDTQYF TGTGCCAGCAACCTCTACCGAGGTAGCGGGAGTCAAGATACGCAGTATTTT
TRBJ2-7 12 many TRBV10-3 - CAISDTNYEQYF TGTGCCATCAGTGATACCAATTACGAGCAGTACTTC
TRBJ2-1 15 - TRBV5-1 TRBD2 CASSLVVSGSDEQFF TGCGCCAGCAGCTTGGTTGTTAGCGGGAGCGATGAGCAGTTCTTC
TRBJ2-7 13 - TRBV13 - CASSPRRWDEQYF TGTGCCAGCAGCCCCCGAAGGTGGGACGAGCAGTACTTC
TRBJ2-1 14 - TRBV2 TRBD1 CASCPGQDSNEQFF TGTGCCAGCTGCCCGGGACAGGACAGCAATGAGCAGTTCTTC
TRBJ2-7 15 - TRBV27 TRBD1 CASRLGQGATGEQYF TGTGCCAGCAGACTAGGACAGGGGGCTACGGGCGAGCAGTACTTC
TRBJ2-6 15 - TRBV27 TRBD1 CASTVDRAGANVLTF TGTGCCAGCACCGTGGACAGGGCTGGGGCCAACGTCCTGACTTTC
TRBJ1-5 16 - TRBV7-2 - CASSLDRGSGNQPQHF TGTGCCAGCAGCTTAGACAGAGGGAGCGGCAATCAGCCCCAGCATTTT
TRBJ2-1 20 few TRBV7-2 TRBD1 CASSLARGTGALRADNEQFF TGTGCCAGCAGCTTAGCGCGGGGGACAGGGGCCCTTCGAGCAGACAATGAGCAGTTCTTC
TRBJ2-7 15 - TRBV19 - CASSNEAGPPYEQYF TGTGCCAGTAGTAACGAGGCGGGGCCTCCCTACGAGCAGTACTTC
TRBJ1-2 15 - TRBV5-4 - CASSLEGLGNYGYTF TGTGCCAGCAGCTTGGAGGGACTCGGAAACTATGGCTACACCTTC
TRBJ2-5 15 - TRBV29-1 - CSVYHYGQQQETQYF TGCAGCGTCTACCATTACGGACAGCAACAAGAGACCCAGTACTTC
TRBJ2-1 17 - TRBV5-1 TRBD2 CASRVSSGRADNNEQFF TGCGCCAGCAGAGTGTCCAGCGGGAGGGCTGATAACAATGAGCAGTTCTTC
TRBJ2-7 13 - TRBV5-1 TRBD2 CASSPGTRREQYF TGCGCCAGCAGCCCGGGGACTAGGCGAGAGCAGTACTTC
TRBJ2-5 13 - TRBV28 - CASSSLLQETQYF TGTGCCAGCAGTTCGCTATTACAAGAGACCCAGTACTTC
TRBJ1-3 16 - TRBV9 - CASSVGAGNGGNTIYF TGTGCCAGCAGCGTAGGTGCAGGGAATGGTGGAAACACCATATATTTT
TRBJ2-3 14 few TRBV7-3 TRBD2 CASSSGTRTDTQYF TGTGCCAGCAGCTCGGGGACTAGGACAGATACGCAGTATTTT
TRBJ1-2 11 once TRBV30 - CAGGGDYGYTF TGTGCCGGCGGGGGAGACTATGGCTACACCTTC
TRBJ2-1 15 - TRBV7-9 TRBD1 CASSPTWTGGQGQFF TGTGCCAGCAGCCCTACGTGGACAGGGGGCCAGGGGCAGTTCTTC
TRBJ2-6 18 few TRBV2 TRBD1 CASRITGTGFSGANVLTF TGTGCCAGCAGAATTACCGGGACAGGATTCTCTGGGGCCAACGTCCTGACTTTC
TRBJ2-2 21 once TRBV5-1 TRBD2 CASSLRNRTSGRETNTGELFF TGCGCCAGCAGCTTGCGAAATCGGACTAGCGGGAGGGAAACGAACACCGGGGAGCTGTTTTTT
TRBJ2-7 13 - TRBV19 - CASSRQITYEQYF TGTGCCAGTAGCCGACAAATCACCTACGAGCAGTACTTC
TRBJ2-1 17 - TRBV28 TRBD1 CASSFPGGLSSYNEQFF TGTGCCAGCAGTTTCCCAGGGGGCCTTAGCTCCTACAATGAGCAGTTCTTC
TRBJ2-4 16 once TRBV6-5 - CASSYGGALAKNIQYF TGTGCCAGCAGTTACGGGGGGGCTCTGGCCAAAAACATTCAGTACTTC
TRBJ2-7 12 - TRBV30 - CAWSPGGDEQYF TGTGCCTGGAGTCCGGGGGGCGACGAGCAGTACTTC
TRBJ2-3 15 - TRBV27 TRBD1 CASRPGQGTDDTQYF TGTGCCAGCAGGCCGGGACAGGGGACAGATGATACGCAGTATTTT
TRBJ1-1 13 - TRBV7-2 - CASSLHMNTEAFF TGTGCCAGCAGCTTACACATGAACACTGAAGCTTTCTTT
TRBJ2-1 15 - TRBV6-5 - CASSYKEGLYSEQFF TGTGCCAGCAGTTACAAGGAGGGTCTGTATAGTGAGCAGTTCTTC
TRBJ2-5 12 - TRBV18 - CASSPRLETQYF TGTGCCAGCTCACCACGGTTAGAGACCCAGTACTTC
TRBJ1-4 12 - TRBV28 - CASGEFNEKLFF TGTGCCAGCGGGGAATTTAATGAAAAACTGTTTTTT
TRBJ2-7 12 - TRBV11-2 - CASTLGGYEQYF TGTGCCAGCACCCTTGGGGGCTACGAGCAGTACTTC
TRBJ1-1 15 - TRBV11-2 - CASSRTDSISTEAFF TGTGCCAGCAGCCGTACGGACAGTATATCCACTGAAGCTTTCTTT
TRBJ1-2 14 once TRBV7-8 - CASSTLLGNYGYTF TGTGCCAGCAGCACCCTCCTCGGGAACTATGGCTACACCTTC
TRBJ1-4 15 - TRBV5-1 TRBD1 CASSGSGTGSEKLFF TGCGCCAGCAGCGGATCCGGGACAGGTTCTGAAAAACTGTTTTTT
TRBJ2-1 13 few TRBV6-1 - CASGSVAFNEQFF TGTGCCAGCGGTTCCGTTGCGTTCAATGAGCAGTTCTTC
TRBJ2-7 12 - TRBV7-6 - CASSPPGYEQYF TGTGCCAGCAGCCCCCCCGGTTACGAGCAGTACTTC
TRBJ2-7 16 - TRBV27 - CASSLSLVLSSYEQYF TGTGCCAGCAGTTTATCTCTAGTGCTGAGCTCCTACGAGCAGTACTTC
TRBJ2-3 15 - TRBV5-1 - CASSLAGVRTDTQYF TGCGCCAGCAGCTTGGCCGGGGTAAGGACAGATACGCAGTATTTT